The 18 T cell receptor beta chains below come from one sample, sequenced in a study of neoadjuvant anti-PD-1 for oral cavity cancer (dated by TCRdb to the early 2020s). The protocol used for the library was the immunoSEQ multiplex PCR assay. TCRdb carries this immuneACCESS record with in-frame sequences only. Its versions omit some clonotypes, under half of them owing to an unresolved V gene in the studies checked, with the rest unexplained. This sample holds 15,000 or so clones; about 76% were observed only once. Together, the top ten hold about 2.7% of the sample. The intended sense of this specimen's time point label: after neoadjuvant nivolumab, at surgical resection. Source: PBMCs, taken after nivolumab (anti-PD-1) treatment. All receptors derive from a person aged 35-79 years with oral cavity squamous cell carcinoma.

The chain has TRBV9 and TRBJ1-2; D is unclear. The CDR3 sequence is 15 residues long. Trimming left V 3 bases short and J 4 bases short, with 16 bases between. Germline CDR1 and CDR2: SGDLS and YYNGEE. The CDR3 loop reads CASSGGRGESYGYTF. CDR3 DNA: TGTGCCAGCAGCGGCGGGCGTGGGGAGTCCTATGGCTACACCTTC.

The chain links TRBV6-1 to TRBJ2-5, with 7 bases matching TRBD2. Per germline, CDR1 MNHNS and CDR2 SASEGT. V shed 6 bases and J 8 bases; nucleotides not matched to a gene: 9. The CDR3 spans 13 residues. CDR3 protein: CASRGPGGRTQYF. The CDR3 nucleotides are TGTGCCAGCAGGGGTCCGGGGGGAAGAACCCAGTACTTC.

The rearrangement links TRBV27 to TRBJ2-7; D tentatively fits TRBD1 or TRBD2 (5 bases each). V was shortened by 4 bases and J by 3 bases, with 13 bases between the two germline ends. Germline-derived CDR1 and CDR2 are MNHEY and SMNVEV (reference sequence). CDR3 size: 14 residues. The CDR3 DNA reads TGTGCCAGCAGTTCCCGGGACGCGATCTACGAGCAGTACTTC. Protein: CASSSRDAIYEQYF.

V and J are TRBV4-1 and TRBJ2-7; D possibly corresponds to TRBD2 (6 bases). Germline assignment: CDR1 MGHRA and CDR2 YSYEKL. This CDR3 has 13 amino acids. Between the trimmed V and J ends, which lost 3 bases and 0 bases, there was a span of 6 bases. CDR3 in amino acids: CASSHSGSYEQYF. CDR3 sequence (DNA): TGCGCCAGCAGCCATAGCGGCTCCTACGAGCAGTACTTC.

The chain is built from TRBV7-9 and TRBJ2-5; possible D gene TRBD1, 5 bases. CDR1 is SEHNR, CDR2 FQNEAQ, per germline (reference sequence). V was pared by 6 bases and J by 9 bases, with 17 bases between. This CDR3 has 13 amino acids. CDR3 in amino acids: CASSGREEIAQYF. In nucleotides, the CDR3 is TGTGCCAGCAGTGGCAGGGAAGAGATAGCCCAGTACTTC.

The V and J genes are TRBV4-2 and TRBJ2-6, with a tentative D call TRBD1 (5 bases). This CDR3 comprises 20 residues. CDR1 and CDR2 (germline): LGHNA, YNFKEQ. Trimming removed 2 bases at V and 0 bases at J, with 20 bases between. This chain's CDR3 is CASSQHPHTGPISGANVLTF. CDR3 DNA: TGTGCCAGCAGCCAACACCCCCATACAGGTCCCATCTCTGGGGCCAACGTCCTGACTTTC.

The rearrangement uses TRBV5-5 and TRBJ1-1; 9 positions agree with TRBD1. This CDR3 is 15 amino acids long. V was clipped by 3 bases and J by 5 bases; unmatched bases: 8. Germline loops: CDR1 SGHKS, CDR2 YYEKEE (reference sequence). For the CDR3, the DNA is TGTGCCAGCAGCTATCCCACAGGGGGCTTGACTGAAGCTTTCTTT. Protein sequence: CASSYPTGGLTEAFF.

The chain uses TRBV11-2 and TRBJ2-4; D is possibly TRBD2 (7 bases). V gave up 4 bases and J gave up 0 bases, with 19 bases separating them. Looked up from germline, CDR1 is SGHAT and CDR2 is FQNNGV. This CDR3 is 18 amino acids long. In DNA form, the CDR3 reads TGTGCCAGCAGCTCCCGGGGGGCGGGTGGACTAGCCAAAAACATTCAGTACTTC. It yields the protein CASSSRGAGGLAKNIQYF.

The chain links TRBV30 to TRBJ2-7; 12 bases fit TRBD2. The CDR3 has 14 residues. The J segment lost 6 bases and the V segment lost 3 bases, leaving 6 bases of the junction unmatched. Looked up from germline, CDR1 is GTSNPN and CDR2 is SVGIG (reference sequence). CDR3 bases: TGTGCCTGGAGGCTCCTAGCGGGAGGGGTCGAGCAGTACTTC. Amino acids: CAWRLLAGGVEQYF.

The genes are TRBV11-2 and TRBJ1-3; 10 bases align to TRBD1. Germline V gene sequence: CDR1 SGHAT, CDR2 FQNNGV. CDR3 length equals 17 residues. V lost 0 bases, J lost 3 bases, and 5 bases stayed unmatched. CDR3 amino acids: CASSLDPGQGSGNTIYF. CDR3 in DNA: TGTGCCAGCAGCTTAGACCCGGGACAGGGGAGTGGAAACACCATATATTTT.

This clone was recorded only once. The V and J genes are TRBV19 and TRBJ2-7; the D gene could be TRBD1 or TRBD2 (6 bases each). CDR3 length equals 11 residues. The germline V gene has CDR1 LNHDA and CDR2 SQIVND (reference sequence). Deletions cut 7 bases from V and 5 bases from J, with 9 bases between. CDR3 sequence (DNA): TGTGCCAGTAACGGGGGCCACGAGCAGTACTTC. It codes for CASNGGHEQYF. Using reference TRBV19 and TRBJ2-7 for the parts outside the CDR3, the full variable domain is DGGITQSPKYLFRKEGQNVTLSCEQNLNHDAMYWYRQDPGQGLRLIYYSQIVNDFQKGDIAEGYSVSREKKESFPLTVTSAQKNPTAFYLCASNGGHEQYFGPGTRLTVT.

This rearrangement joins TRBV30 to TRBJ1-2; 7 nucleotides align to TRBD1. The CDR3 has 13 amino acids. The trim removed 0 bases at V and 4 bases at J, leaving 2 bases unmatched. Germline CDR1 is GTSNPN and CDR2 is SVGIG (reference sequence). CDR3 loop: CAWSVGQAYGYTF. In nucleotides, the CDR3 is TGTGCCTGGAGTGTTGGACAGGCCTATGGCTACACCTTC.

This rearrangement joins TRBV6-5 to TRBJ1-1; 9 bases are shared with TRBD1. V was pared by 8 bases and J by 4 bases, with 5 bases of the junction left unmatched. The CDR3 spans 13 residues. Per the germline V gene, CDR1 is MNHEY and CDR2 is SVGAGI. The chain's CDR3 is CASLQGAGTEAFF. The CDR3 DNA is TGTGCCAGCTTACAGGGGGCAGGCACTGAAGCTTTCTTT.

This clone has a handful of counts. This chain links TRBV9 with TRBJ2-1, with TRBD2 identical over 10 bases. Germline CDR1 is SGDLS and CDR2 is YYNGEE. The V and J ends lost 0 bases and 8 bases, in that order; junction bases with no gene match: 8. This CDR3 has 16 residues. The chain's CDR3 is CASSVGGSGRFDEQFF. For the CDR3, the DNA is TGTGCCAGCAGCGTAGGGGGTAGCGGGAGGTTCGATGAGCAGTTCTTC.

This clone came up a few times. The chain recombines TRBV19 with TRBJ1-1; D is perhaps TRBD1 (5 bases). This CDR3 contains 14 residues. Trimming pared 6 bases from V and 3 bases from J, leaving 14 bases between. Germline-derived CDR1 and CDR2 are LNHDA and SQIVND (reference sequence). The CDR3 here is CASRARQLYTEAFF. CDR3 coding DNA: TGTGCCAGTAGGGCTCGACAGCTATACACTGAAGCTTTCTTT.

The rearrangement links TRBV27 to TRBJ1-2; tentative D call: TRBD1 (6 bases). CDR1 MNHEY and CDR2 SMNVEV come from the germline V gene (reference sequence). This CDR3 is 13 amino acids long. Trimming stripped 4 bases from V and 8 bases from J, with 14 bases between. Here the CDR3 DNA reads TGTGCCAGCAGTTCCACAGGGCCTGGGGGCTACACCTTC. Its protein is CASSSTGPGGYTF.

The chain couples TRBV7-3 to TRBJ2-3; 8 bases align to TRBD2. J lost 0 bases, V lost 1 base, and 15 bases had no gene match. The CDR3 length is 20 residues. CDR1 and CDR2 (germline): SGHTA, FQGTGA. CDR3 sequence (DNA): TGTGCCAGCAGCTTAAACTCTTTGGGGGCTACTAGCGGTAGCACAGATACGCAGTATTTT. Translation gives CASSLNSLGATSGSTDTQYF.

The chain recombines TRBV29-1 with TRBJ2-3; D unresolved. Looked up from germline, CDR1 is SQVTM and CDR2 is ANQGSEA. Trimming shortened V by 1 base and J by 1 base, and 3 bases separated the two germline ends. This CDR3 is 12 amino acids long. CDR3 region: CSVEAGTDTQYF. DNA of the CDR3: TGCAGCGTTGAAGCGGGCACAGATACGCAGTATTTT.